This entry describes one TCR beta chain. What it binds is not known. This sample was included in a study of shared clonotypes between healthy human individuals. Study conclusions and caveats: The authors expected sequencing depth to affect clonotype sharing among donors. Estimated richness was generally greater in naive than memory subsets.

Assay: immunoSEQ multiplex PCR; the TCRdb copy retains only in-frame clones and omits some. The profile shows 650,000 to 750,000 clones, approximately 79% of them singletons. This sequence was found in a woman aged 25 to 39 in good health. Sequencing input: memory CD4+ T cells sorted from blood. Subset denoted: CD45RA-negative fraction.

The CDR3 DNA is TGTGCCAGCAGCTTGGCGACTAGCGGTAACAATGAGCAGTTCTTC. It codes for CASSLATSGNNEQFF. V gene TRBV5-6 combines with J gene TRBJ2-1, with 9 positions matching TRBD2. Trimming cost V 0 bases and J 5 bases; bases outside gene matches: 3. The CDR3 has 15 amino acids. CDR1 and CDR2 (germline): SGHDT, YYEEEE.